Presented here are 29 T cell receptor beta chains from one specimen sequenced in a study of blood T cells in healthy people across ages. Together with a sample-barcoded 5' primer, a J-beta primer mix was included in a second PCR lasting roughly 6 to 12 cycles. TCRdb re-called the 5' RACE reads with MiXCR, one entry per CDR3 protein. The data show around 650,000 distinct CDR3 sequences, approximately 31% seen once. The material sequenced was blood. Source of these receptors: a woman over 75 in good health.

This clonotype was seen many times. This chain links TRBV11-2 with TRBJ2-7, with 8 positions matching TRBD1. The CDR3 has 14 residues. V was clipped by 5 bases and J by 4 bases; unmatched bases: 7. Germline V lookup: CDR1 SGHAT, CDR2 FQNNGV. CDR3 coding DNA: TGTGCCAGCAGCCGGAACAGGGGGTGGTACGAGCAGTACTTC. As protein: CASSRNRGWYEQYF.

The chain couples TRBV20-1 to TRBJ2-1, with 7 bases that match TRBD1. This CDR3 is built from 14 residues. Germline loops: CDR1 DFQATT, CDR2 SNEGSKA (reference sequence). Trimming took 4 bases from V and 4 from J; bases not matched to a gene: 7. The CDR3 coding sequence is TGCAGTGCTACTAAACAACAGGGGTACAATGAGCAGTTCTTC. Residues: CSATKQQGYNEQFF.

This clonotype was seen many times. This may stem from a read error, because a much larger clone lies one nucleotide away. This chain connects TRBV10-3 to TRBJ2-3; D not certain. This CDR3 comprises 11 residues. Germline CDR1 and CDR2: ENHRY and SYGVKD. The CDR3 DNA is TGTGCCATCAGTGAGAGAGATACGCGGTATTTT. It yields the protein CAISERDTRYF.

This chain links TRBV7-6 with TRBJ1-2; possible D gene TRBD1, 6 bases. CDR1 and CDR2 from the germline V gene are SGHVS and FNYEAQ. Between the trimmed V and J ends, which lost 0 bases and 8 bases, there was a span of 16 bases. The CDR3 extends over 15 amino acids. In nucleotides, the CDR3 is TGTGCCAGCAGCTTAGCGAGGACAGACAGTAGGGGCTACACCTTC. As protein: CASSLARTDSRGYTF.

This clonotype has a count of ten or more. V usage is TRBV7-9 and J usage is TRBJ1-2; D possibly corresponds to TRBD1 (6 bases). Trimming removed 5 bases from V and 4 bases from J, with 11 bases in between. From germline, CDR1 is SEHNR and CDR2 FQNEAQ (reference sequence). This CDR3 has 13 residues. CDR3 sequence (DNA): TGTGCCAGCAGCCAACAGGGATCCTATGGCTACACCTTC. This gives the protein CASSQQGSYGYTF.

This clonotype has a count of ten or more. This chain uses TRBV6-4 with TRBJ1-2, with a tentative D call TRBD1 (6 bases). V lost 8 bases to trimming and J lost 4 bases, with 14 bases between them. The germline gives CDR1 MRHNA, CDR2 SNTAGT. This CDR3 has 13 amino acids. The CDR3 loop reads CASRGRGAYGYTF. The DNA for the CDR3 is TGTGCCAGCCGGGGCAGGGGAGCCTATGGCTACACCTTC.

This clonotype was seen many times. This rearrangement joins TRBV29-1 to TRBJ2-1; no firm D call. CDR1 and CDR2 (germline): SQVTM, ANQGSEA. Trimming stripped 5 bases from V and 5 bases from J, with 7 bases between. This CDR3 region has 11 residues. The CDR3 DNA sequence: TGCAGCGTTCGCACCAACAATGAGCAGTTCTTC. This encodes CSVRTNNEQFF.

This clonotype showed up many times. The chain combines TRBV6-5 with TRBJ1-4, with D uncertain. Germline values: CDR1 MNHEY, CDR2 SVGAGI. The CDR3 totals 11 residues. Trimming took off 3 bases at V and 8 bases at J, with 4 bases between the two ends. Here the CDR3 DNA reads TGTGCCAGCAGTTATGACGAAAAACTGTTTTTT. It translates to CASSYDEKLFF.

Only a few counts were recorded for this clonotype. This chain connects TRBV30 to TRBJ2-5, with D tentatively TRBD2 (6 bases). The germline V gene encodes CDR1 GTSNPN and CDR2 SVGIG (reference sequence). The CDR3 extends over 16 amino acids. V was trimmed by 1 base and J by 2 bases, leaving 17 bases between them. The CDR3 protein is CAWSASGDLQQETQYF. CDR3 nucleotides: TGTGCCTGGAGTGCATCCGGGGACTTGCAACAAGAGACCCAGTACTTC.

With respect to this clonotype: A read error may explain this, as a much larger clone is one base away. The chain is built from TRBV9 and TRBJ2-7; 11 bases match TRBD2. The CDR3 has 14 amino acids. V gave up 4 bases and J gave up 5 bases; unmatched junction bases: 5. The germline V gene has CDR1 SGDLS and CDR2 YYNGEE. In DNA form, the CDR3 reads TGTGCCAGCAGCTTAACGACTAGCGGGGACGAGCAGTACTTC. This gives the protein CASSLTTSGDEQYF.

This clonotype was seen repeatedly, ten times or more. The V gene is TRBV7-2, the J gene TRBJ1-2; D unresolved. The germline V gene encodes CDR1 SGHTA and CDR2 FQGNSA. The CDR3 is made up of 12 amino acids. The V end was cut by 3 bases, the J end by 8 bases, with 10 bases between. CDR3 DNA sequence: TGTGCCAGCAGCTTTTTAGGGTCGGGCTACACCTTC. As protein: CASSFLGSGYTF.

As for this clonotype: A single base separates this from a much larger clone, so it may be a read error. This chain links TRBV7-2 with TRBJ2-1; tentatively, D is TRBD1 or TRBD2 (7 bases each). The DNA end lines up better with TRBJ2-7; the J call may be wrong. In germline, CDR1 is SGHTA, CDR2 FQGNSA. The CDR3 consists of 16 residues. The DNA for the CDR3 is TGTGCCAGCAGCTTCAGGGGGGGAAGTTCCTACAATGAGCAGTACTTC. Residues: CASSFRGGSSYNEQYF.

This clonotype turned up a few times. V gene TRBV9 combines with J gene TRBJ2-2; a weak D match, TRBD2 (6 bases). CDR3 length: 11 amino acids. The germline V gene has CDR1 SGDLS and CDR2 YYNGEE. V was clipped by 7 bases and J by 5 bases, with 6 bases between them. This CDR3 is CASGGTGELFF. Here the CDR3 DNA reads TGTGCCAGCGGAGGGACCGGGGAGCTGTTTTTT.

This clonotype occurred many times. CDR3 in amino acids: CSARPGQAGYGYTF. In DNA, the CDR3 is TGCAGTGCTAGACCGGGACAGGCGGGCTATGGCTACACCTTC. The J gene is TRBJ1-2, the V gene TRBV20-1; 8 bases fit TRBD1. CDR1 is DFQATT, CDR2 SNEGSKA, per germline (reference sequence). The CDR3 spans 14 residues. The junction had 6 bases not matched to a gene; V was cut back by 2 bases and J by 4 bases.

There are many counts of this clonotype. The J gene is TRBJ2-7, the V gene TRBV10-3; 9 nucleotides agree with TRBD1. CDR1 ENHRY and CDR2 SYGVKD come from the germline V gene. There are 15 residues in the CDR3. J was trimmed by 1 base and V by 6 bases; bases with no gene match: 7. CDR3 protein: CAIRGQGRGSYEQYF. Written as DNA, the CDR3 is TGTGCCATCAGGGGACAGGGACGGGGTTCCTACGAGCAGTACTTC.

The rearrangement links TRBV6-6 to TRBJ1-4; possible D gene TRBD1, 5 bases. The V and J ends lost 0 bases and 14 bases respectively, with 16 bases between them. The CDR3 consists of 14 residues. The V gene's germline CDR1 is MNHNY and CDR2 SVGAGI (reference sequence). The CDR3 bases are TGTGCCAGCAGTTACTCGCAGGGTAGGGTTGGGCTGTTTTTT. It specifies CASSYSQGRVGLFF.

This clonotype was detected only a few times. This sequence joins TRBV12-3 or TRBV12-4 and TRBJ2-2, with 11 bases lining up with TRBD2. Losses at the gene ends were 3 bases for V and 6 bases for J; bases not matched to a gene: 9. There are 17 residues in the CDR3. The CDR3 DNA reads TGTGCCAGCAGTTTCCCGACTAGCGGGGTGATATCCGGGGAGCTGTTTTTT. Its translation is CASSFPTSGVISGELFF.

Many counts were recorded for this clonotype. V gene TRBV12-3 or TRBV12-4 combines with J gene TRBJ2-5; tentative D call: TRBD2 (6 bases). V lost 6 bases, J lost 5 bases, and 19 bases lay in between. CDR3 length: 15 residues. The CDR3: CASSPGPGTVETQYF. The CDR3 DNA follows: TGTGCCAGCAGCCCTGGCCCGGGGACTGTGGAGACCCAGTACTTC.

This clonotype has a count of ten or more. This chain joins TRBV20-1 and TRBJ2-7; D may match TRBD1 or TRBD2 (5 bases each). Germline CDR1 and CDR2: DFQATT and SNEGSKA (reference sequence). The CDR3 spans 14 residues. Trimming stripped 5 bases from V and 5 bases from J, with 19 bases between. The CDR3 spells CSAGVGAGSNEQYF. In DNA form, the CDR3 reads TGCAGTGCTGGTGTAGGGGCAGGGAGCAACGAGCAGTACTTC.

This clonotype was picked up a small number of times. The chain employs TRBV10-3 and TRBJ2-7; TRBD1 or TRBD2 may be the D gene (7 bases each). CDR3 length: 15 amino acids. Germline CDR1 and CDR2: ENHRY and SYGVKD. V was shortened by 10 bases and J by 5 bases, with 24 bases between the two germline ends. CDR3 protein: CATEGEGTEVDEQYF. The CDR3 DNA is TGTGCCACAGAGGGGGAGGGGACAGAGGTTGACGAGCAGTACTTC.

The V and J genes are TRBV27 and TRBJ2-5, with TRBD1 as a possible D gene (5 bases). V shed 6 bases and J shed 2 bases, with 10 bases lying between them. The V gene's germline CDR1 is MNHEY and CDR2 SMNVEV (reference sequence). The CDR3 runs 13 residues. The CDR3 nucleotides are TGTGCCAGCAGCCCGACAGTTCAAGAGACCCAGTACTTC. It translates to CASSPTVQETQYF.

The sample holds one count of this clonotype. Being one base from a much bigger clone, this may be a read error. This chain connects TRBV29-1 to TRBJ2-1; D gene unclear. Trimming took 4 bases from V and 4 from J, leaving 14 bases between them. Germline CDR1 SQVTM, CDR2 ANQGSEA. CDR3 length equals 14 residues. The CDR3 sequence is CSVGNSVRYNEQFF. CDR3 nucleotides: TGCAGCGTTGGAAACTCGGTCAGATACAATGAGCAGTTCTTC.

This chain links TRBV18 with TRBJ1-1; tentatively, D is TRBD1 (5 bases). CDR1 and CDR2 from the germline V gene are KGHSH and LQKENI. The CDR3 is 15 residues long. Between the trimmed V and J ends, which lost 4 bases and 4 bases, there was a span of 16 bases. CDR3 coding DNA: TGTGCCAGCTCACTAAAGATATCCAGGGCCACTGAAGCTTTCTTT. It translates to CASSLKISRATEAFF.

This clonotype was detected ten times or more. The gene calls are TRBV2 and TRBJ2-6; 10 positions match TRBD2. CDR1 SNHLY and CDR2 FYNNEI come from the germline V gene. The CDR3 runs to 18 residues. V shed 8 bases, J shed 1 base, and the junction held 11 bases outside the gene matches. CDR3 DNA: TGTGCCAGCGAGCCGCAAGCTAGCGGGGGATCTGGGGCCAACGTCCTGACTTTC. Amino acids: CASEPQASGGSGANVLTF.

There are many counts of this clonotype. The rearrangement links TRBV4-3 to TRBJ1-2; TRBD1 agrees at 7 bases. The CDR3 has 17 residues. V was pared by 1 base and J by 0 bases, with 8 bases of the junction left unmatched. The germline gives CDR1 LGHNA, CDR2 YSLEER. Written as DNA, the CDR3 is TGCGCCAGCAGCCAAGTCACCGCGGGACAGACTAACTATGGCTACACCTTC. This sequence encodes CASSQVTAGQTNYGYTF.

This clonotype showed up just a few times. The J gene is TRBJ1-1, the V gene TRBV12-3 or TRBV12-4; TRBD1 matches 7 bases. CDR3 length: 16 amino acids. The J segment lost 0 bases and the V segment lost 8 bases, leaving 12 bases of the junction unmatched. CDR3 residues: CASEKGQGVLNTEAFF. In nucleotides, the CDR3 is TGTGCCAGCGAGAAAGGTCAGGGGGTTTTGAACACTGAAGCTTTCTTT.

There are a few counts of this clonotype. Given a much more abundant clone one base away, this may be a read error. The chain joins TRBV7-2 to TRBJ2-1; D is possibly TRBD1 (6 bases). In germline, CDR1 is SGHTA, CDR2 FQGNSA. V gave up 0 bases and J gave up 13 bases, with 19 bases separating them. This CDR3 is built from 15 residues. The CDR3 region is CASSLAGQLQETQFF. CDR3 in DNA: TGTGCCAGCAGCTTAGCTGGACAGCTCCAAGAGACCCAGTTCTTC.

V is TRBV29-1 and J is TRBJ2-7; maybe TRBD1 (5 bases). The CDR3 covers 12 residues. The V gene's germline CDR1 is SQVTM and CDR2 ANQGSEA. V was cut by 6 bases and J by 2 bases, with 11 bases left in between. CDR3 protein: CSVRQTTYEQYF. CDR3 sequence (DNA): TGCAGCGTGAGACAGACCACCTACGAGCAGTACTTC.

This clonotype was counted ten times or more. The chain links TRBV28 to TRBJ2-4, with 7 bases matching TRBD1. Trimming cost V 5 bases and J 0 bases; bases outside gene matches: 1. This CDR3 comprises 14 residues. Germline-derived CDR1 and CDR2 are MDHEN and SYDVKM. The CDR3: CASSRQGAKNIQYF. In nucleotides, the CDR3 is TGTGCCAGCAGTAGACAGGGAGCCAAAAACATTCAGTACTTC.